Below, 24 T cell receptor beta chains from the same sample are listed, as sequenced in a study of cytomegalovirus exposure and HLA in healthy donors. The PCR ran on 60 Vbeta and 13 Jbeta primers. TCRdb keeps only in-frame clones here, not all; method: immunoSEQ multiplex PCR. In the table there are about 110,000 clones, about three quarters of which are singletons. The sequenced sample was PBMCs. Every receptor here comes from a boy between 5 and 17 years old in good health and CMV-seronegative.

The CDR3 nucleotides read TGTGCCAGCAGTAATACCGGGACAGGAAACACCATATATTTT. Translated: CASSNTGTGNTIYF. V and J are TRBV28 and TRBJ1-3; possibly TRBD1 for D (6 bases). CDR3 length equals 14 residues. Trimming took 5 bases from V and 4 from J, leaving 12 bases between them. CDR1 is MDHEN and CDR2 is SYDVKM in the germline V gene.

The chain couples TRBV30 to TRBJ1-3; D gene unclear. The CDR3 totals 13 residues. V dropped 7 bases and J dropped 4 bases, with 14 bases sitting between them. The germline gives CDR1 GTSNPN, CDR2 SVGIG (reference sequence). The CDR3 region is CASSVNWGNTIYF. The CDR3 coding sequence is TGTGCCTCAAGCGTAAACTGGGGAAACACCATATATTTT.

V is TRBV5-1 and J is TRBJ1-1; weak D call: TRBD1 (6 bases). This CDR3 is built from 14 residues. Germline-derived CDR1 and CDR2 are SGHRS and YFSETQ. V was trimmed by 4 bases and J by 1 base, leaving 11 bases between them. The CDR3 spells CASSLRGENTEAFF. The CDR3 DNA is TGCGCCAGCAGCCTCAGGGGAGAGAACACTGAAGCTTTCTTT. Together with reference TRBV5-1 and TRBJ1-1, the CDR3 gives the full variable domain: KAGVTQTPRYLIKTRGQQVTLSCSPISGHRSVSWYQQTPGQGLQFLFEYFSETQRNKGNFPGRFSGRQFSNSRSEMNVSTLELGDSALYLCASSLRGENTEAFFGQGTRLTVV.

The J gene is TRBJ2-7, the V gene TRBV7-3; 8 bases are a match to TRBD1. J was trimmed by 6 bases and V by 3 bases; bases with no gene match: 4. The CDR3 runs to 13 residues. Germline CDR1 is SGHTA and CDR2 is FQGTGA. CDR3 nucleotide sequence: TGTGCCAGCAGCTTCCAACAGGGGGGCGAGCAGTACTTC. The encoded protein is CASSFQQGGEQYF.

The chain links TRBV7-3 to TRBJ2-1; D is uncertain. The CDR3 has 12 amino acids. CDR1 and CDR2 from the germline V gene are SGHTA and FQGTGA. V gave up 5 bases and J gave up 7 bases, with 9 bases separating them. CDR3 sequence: CASSQPGNEQFF. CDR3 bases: TGTGCCAGCAGCCAGCCCGGGAATGAGCAGTTCTTC.

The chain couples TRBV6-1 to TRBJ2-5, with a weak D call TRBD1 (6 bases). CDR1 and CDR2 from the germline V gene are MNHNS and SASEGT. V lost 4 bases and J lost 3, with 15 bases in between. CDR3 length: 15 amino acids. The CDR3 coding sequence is TGTGCCAGCAGTGTCCCAGGGGTGGGGAAAGAGACCCAGTACTTC. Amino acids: CASSVPGVGKETQYF.

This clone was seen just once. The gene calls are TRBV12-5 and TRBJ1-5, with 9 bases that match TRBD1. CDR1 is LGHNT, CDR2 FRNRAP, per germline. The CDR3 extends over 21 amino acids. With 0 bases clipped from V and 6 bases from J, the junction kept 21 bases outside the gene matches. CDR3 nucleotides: TGTGCTAGTGGTTTGGTACCCGCCGGGGACAGGGTCTTGCTAGGTTTTCAGCCCCAGCATTTT. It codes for CASGLVPAGDRVLLGFQPQHF. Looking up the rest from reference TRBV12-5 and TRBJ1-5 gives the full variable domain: DARVTQTPRHKVTEMGQEVTMRCQPILGHNTVFWYRQTMMQGLELLAYFRNRAPLDDSGMPKDRFSAEMPDATLATLKIQPSEPRDSAVYFCASGLVPAGDRVLLGFQPQHFGDGTRLSIL.

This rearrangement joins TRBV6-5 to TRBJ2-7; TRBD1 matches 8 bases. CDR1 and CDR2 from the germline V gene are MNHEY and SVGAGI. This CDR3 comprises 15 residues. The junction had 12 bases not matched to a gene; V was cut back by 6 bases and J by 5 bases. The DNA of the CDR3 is TGTGCCAGCAGGTTCTCAGACAGGGGAAGGAACGAGCAGTACTTC. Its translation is CASRFSDRGRNEQYF.

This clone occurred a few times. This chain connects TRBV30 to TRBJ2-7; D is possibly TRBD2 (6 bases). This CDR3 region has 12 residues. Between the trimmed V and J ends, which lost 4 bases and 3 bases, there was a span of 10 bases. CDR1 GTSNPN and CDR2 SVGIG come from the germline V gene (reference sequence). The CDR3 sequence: CAWTGGFYEQYF. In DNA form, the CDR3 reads TGTGCCTGGACCGGGGGTTTCTACGAGCAGTACTTC.

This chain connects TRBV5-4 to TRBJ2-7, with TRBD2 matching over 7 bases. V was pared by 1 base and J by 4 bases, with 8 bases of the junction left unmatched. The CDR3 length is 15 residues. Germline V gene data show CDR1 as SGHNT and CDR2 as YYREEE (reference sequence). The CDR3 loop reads CASSLMSGLPYEQYF. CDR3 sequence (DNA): TGTGCCAGCAGCTTGATGTCGGGACTACCTTACGAGCAGTACTTC.

The CDR3 bases are TGTGCCAGTACTATCCAGGGGTCCGGGGCCAACGTCCTGACTTTC. Its translation: CASTIQGSGANVLTF. This chain connects TRBV19 to TRBJ2-6; a possible D gene is TRBD1 (6 bases). Trimming removed 7 bases from V and 4 bases from J, with 14 bases in between. The CDR3 totals 15 residues. Germline CDR1 and CDR2: LNHDA and SQIVND (reference sequence).

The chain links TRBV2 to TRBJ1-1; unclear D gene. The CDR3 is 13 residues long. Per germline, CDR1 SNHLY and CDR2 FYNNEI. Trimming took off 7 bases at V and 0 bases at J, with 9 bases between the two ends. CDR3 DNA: TGTGCCAGCAACACCCTTATGAACACTGAAGCTTTCTTT. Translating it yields CASNTLMNTEAFF.

The CDR3 DNA reads as TGTGCCAGTAGTGTGCTAGCGGGGGATGGCACAGATACGCAGTATTTT. It codes for CASSVLAGDGTDTQYF. This chain links TRBV19 with TRBJ2-3; 10 nucleotides line up with TRBD2. CDR1 LNHDA and CDR2 SQIVND come from the germline V gene (reference sequence). V gave up 5 bases and J gave up 1 base; unmatched junction bases: 6. The CDR3 is 16 amino acids.

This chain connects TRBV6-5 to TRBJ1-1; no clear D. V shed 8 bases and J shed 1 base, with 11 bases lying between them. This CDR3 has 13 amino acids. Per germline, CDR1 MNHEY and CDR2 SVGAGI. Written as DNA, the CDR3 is TGTGCCAGCGGTTTGATAGAGAACACTGAAGCTTTCTTT. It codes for CASGLIENTEAFF.

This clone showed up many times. CDR3: CASSLYGTGGFSEQYF. The CDR3 DNA follows: TGTGCCAGCAGCCTTTACGGGACAGGGGGCTTTAGCGAGCAGTACTTC. The V call is TRBV27, the J call TRBJ2-7; 12 bases are a match to TRBD1. Germline CDR1 MNHEY, CDR2 SMNVEV (reference sequence). This CDR3 has 16 amino acids. Trimming removed 6 bases from V and 6 bases from J; junction bases left unmatched: 12.

The CDR3: CASSLLVPGNTEAFF. In DNA, the CDR3 is TGTGCCAGCAGCTTATTAGTTCCGGGGAACACTGAAGCTTTCTTT. The J gene is TRBJ1-1, the V gene TRBV7-8, with unresolved D. The CDR3 extends over 15 amino acids. The V gene's germline CDR1 is SGHVS and CDR2 FQNEAQ. V lost 2 bases to trimming and J lost 1 base, with 11 bases between them.

CDR3 loop: CASRLNGLISYEQYF. CDR3 DNA: TGTGCCAGCAGACTTAACGGACTAATTTCCTACGAGCAGTACTTC. The chain has TRBV7-2 and TRBJ2-7, with D perhaps matching TRBD2 (6 bases). Trimming shortened V by 6 bases and J by 1 base, and 16 bases separated the two germline ends. The CDR3 has 15 amino acids. Germline V gene lookup returns CDR1 SGHTA and CDR2 FQGNSA.

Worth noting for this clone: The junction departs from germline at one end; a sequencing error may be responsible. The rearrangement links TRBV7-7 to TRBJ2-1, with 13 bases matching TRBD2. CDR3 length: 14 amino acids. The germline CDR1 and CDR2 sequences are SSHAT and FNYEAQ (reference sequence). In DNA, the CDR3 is TGTGCTAGCAGCCCCCGACTAGCGGGAGGTGAGCAGTTCTTC. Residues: CASSPRLAGGEQFF.

The CDR3 DNA reads as TGTGCCAGCAGCCAAGATGTGGGCAGCTCCTACGAGCAGTACTTC. Translated: CASSQDVGSSYEQYF. This chain joins TRBV4-2 and TRBJ2-7; D remains unclear. This CDR3 is built from 15 residues. The germline V gene has CDR1 LGHNA and CDR2 YNFKEQ. Trimming removed 0 bases from V and 0 bases from J, with 9 bases in between.

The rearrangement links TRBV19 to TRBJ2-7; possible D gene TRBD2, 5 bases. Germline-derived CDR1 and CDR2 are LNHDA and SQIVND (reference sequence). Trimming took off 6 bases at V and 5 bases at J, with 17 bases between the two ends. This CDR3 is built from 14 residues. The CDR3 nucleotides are TGTGCCAGTAGCAAAAGAGGACCACTAGACGAGCAGTACTTC. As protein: CASSKRGPLDEQYF.

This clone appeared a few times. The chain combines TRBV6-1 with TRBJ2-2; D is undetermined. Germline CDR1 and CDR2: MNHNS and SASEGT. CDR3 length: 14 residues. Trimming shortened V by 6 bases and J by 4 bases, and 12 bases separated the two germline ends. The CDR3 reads CASRQLGLTGELFF. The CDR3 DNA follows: TGTGCCAGCAGGCAACTTGGGCTCACCGGGGAGCTGTTTTTT.

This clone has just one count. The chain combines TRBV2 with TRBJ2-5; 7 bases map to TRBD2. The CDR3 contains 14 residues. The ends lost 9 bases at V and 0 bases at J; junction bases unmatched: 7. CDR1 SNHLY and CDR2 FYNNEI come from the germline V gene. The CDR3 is CARLGLEDQETQYF. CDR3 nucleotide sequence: TGTGCCAGGCTTGGACTAGAGGACCAAGAGACCCAGTACTTC.

CDR3 region: CASTVPTSGSYEQYF. The CDR3 nucleotides are TGTGCCAGCACCGTACCTACTAGCGGCTCCTACGAGCAGTACTTC. The V call is TRBV25-1, the J call TRBJ2-7, with TRBD2 matching over 8 bases. Losses at the gene ends were 7 bases for V and 0 bases for J; bases not matched to a gene: 8. CDR3 size: 15 residues. Germline V gene sequence: CDR1 MGHDK, CDR2 SYGVNS.

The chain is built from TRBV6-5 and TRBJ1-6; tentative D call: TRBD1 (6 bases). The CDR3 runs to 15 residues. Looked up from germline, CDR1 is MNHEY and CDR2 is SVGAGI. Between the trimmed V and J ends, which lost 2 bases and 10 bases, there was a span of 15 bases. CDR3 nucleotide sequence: TGTGCCAGCAGTTACGCTCAGGGGCTCTGGTCACCCCTCCACTTT. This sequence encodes CASSYAQGLWSPLHF.